The clone carrying this T cell receptor beta chain was seen repeatedly, ten times or more. The antigen is not known. This specimen belongs to a study of T cells after yellow fever vaccination. Findings and caveats of the study: Abundant contaminating clonotypes from the bulk population could appear in FACS-sorted repertoires.

TCRdb used MiXCR to reprocess the 5' RACE reads, holding one entry per CDR3 protein. The sample has approximately 580,000 distinct CDR3 sequences, about 17% seen once. Per the germline V gene, CDR1 is LNHDA and CDR2 is SQIVND (reference sequence). V lost 6 bases to trimming and J lost 6 bases, with 8 bases between them. The CDR3 covers 11 residues. The chain carries TRBV19 and TRBJ1-1, with D unresolved. This TCR came from a man younger than 35 who received the YFV17D yellow fever vaccine. This specimen consisted of PBMCs, obtained 5 days after the first yellow fever vaccination. The CDR3 region is CASRRRAEAFF. The CDR3 nucleotides are TGTGCCAGTAGGCGACGGGCTGAAGCTTTCTTT.